This TCR beta chain was documented in a study of blood T cell repertoires in COVID-19. The protocol was immunoSEQ multiplex PCR, while the TCRdb copy is restricted to in-frame clones and leaves out a portion. The sample lists about 120,000 clones; roughly 80% were seen once. Only one count was recorded for this clone. The CDR3 spans 15 residues. The V gene lost 2 bases and the J gene lost 5 bases, with 12 bases spanning the gap. The germline gives CDR1 WSHSY, CDR2 SAAADI. The sequenced sample was peripheral blood. The chain combines TRBV10-2 with TRBJ1-4, with D maybe TRBD1 (6 bases). The clonotype originates from a human donor in a cohort sampled during active COVID-19. The CDR3 DNA sequence: TGCGCCAGCAGTGAGGGGGGGGCAGGAAATGAAAAACTGTTTTTT. It codes for CASSEGGAGNEKLFF.